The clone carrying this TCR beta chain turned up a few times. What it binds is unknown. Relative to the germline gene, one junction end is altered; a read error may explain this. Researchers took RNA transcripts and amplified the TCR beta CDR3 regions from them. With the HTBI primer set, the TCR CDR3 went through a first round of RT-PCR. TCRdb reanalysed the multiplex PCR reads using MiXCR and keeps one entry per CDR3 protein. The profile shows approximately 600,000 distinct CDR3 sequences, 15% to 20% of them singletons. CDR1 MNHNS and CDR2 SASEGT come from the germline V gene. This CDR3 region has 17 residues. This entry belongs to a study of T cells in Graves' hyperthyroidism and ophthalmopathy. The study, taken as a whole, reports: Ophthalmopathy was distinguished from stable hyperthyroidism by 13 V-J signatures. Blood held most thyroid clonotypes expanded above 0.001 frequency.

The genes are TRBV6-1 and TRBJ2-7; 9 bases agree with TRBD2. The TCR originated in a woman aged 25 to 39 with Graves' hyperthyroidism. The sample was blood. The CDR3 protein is CAISESLRLAASYEQYF. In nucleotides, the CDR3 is TGTGCCATCAGTGAGTCGTTACGACTAGCGGCATCCTACGAGCAGTACTTC.